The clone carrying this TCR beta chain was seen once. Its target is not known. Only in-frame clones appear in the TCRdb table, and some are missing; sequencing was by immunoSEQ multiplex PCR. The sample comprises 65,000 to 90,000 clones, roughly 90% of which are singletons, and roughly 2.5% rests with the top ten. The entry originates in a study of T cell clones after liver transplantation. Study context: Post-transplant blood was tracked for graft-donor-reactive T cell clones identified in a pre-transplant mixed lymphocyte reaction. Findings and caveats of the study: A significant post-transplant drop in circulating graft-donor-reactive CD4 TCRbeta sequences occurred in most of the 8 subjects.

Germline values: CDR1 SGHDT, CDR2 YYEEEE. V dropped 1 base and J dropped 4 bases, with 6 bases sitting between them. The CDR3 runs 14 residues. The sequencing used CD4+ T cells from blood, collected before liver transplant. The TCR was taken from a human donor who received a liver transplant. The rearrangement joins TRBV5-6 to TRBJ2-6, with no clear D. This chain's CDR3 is CASSLRRGANVLTF. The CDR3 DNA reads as TGTGCCAGCAGCTTGAGAAGGGGGGCCAACGTCCTGACTTTC. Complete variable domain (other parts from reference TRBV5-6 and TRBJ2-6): DAGVTQSPTHLIKTRGQQVTLRCSPKSGHDTVSWYQQALGQGPQFIFQYYEEEERQRGNFPDRFSGHQFPNYSSELNVNALLLGDSALYLCASSLRRGANVLTFGAGSRLTVL.